This T cell receptor beta chain was sequenced in a study of blood T cells in healthy people across ages. Primers used in a second PCR of roughly 7 to 12 cycles were a sample-barcoded 5' primer and a J-beta primer mix. Using its own MiXCR run on the 5' RACE reads, TCRdb lists one record per CDR3 protein. The sample consists of some 1,500,000 distinct CDR3 sequences, approximately 43% of them appearing once. With V trimmed by 1 base and J by 2 bases, 6 bases remained unmatched. The length of the CDR3 is 18 residues. The sequence was collected from a young woman in good health. The sample consisted of blood. The chain carries TRBV12-3 or TRBV12-4 and TRBJ2-1, with 12 bases matching TRBD2. Here the CDR3 reads CASSLEVTSGSPYNEQFF. The CDR3 nucleotides are TGTGCCAGCAGTTTAGAGGTGACTAGCGGGAGCCCCTACAATGAGCAGTTCTTC.